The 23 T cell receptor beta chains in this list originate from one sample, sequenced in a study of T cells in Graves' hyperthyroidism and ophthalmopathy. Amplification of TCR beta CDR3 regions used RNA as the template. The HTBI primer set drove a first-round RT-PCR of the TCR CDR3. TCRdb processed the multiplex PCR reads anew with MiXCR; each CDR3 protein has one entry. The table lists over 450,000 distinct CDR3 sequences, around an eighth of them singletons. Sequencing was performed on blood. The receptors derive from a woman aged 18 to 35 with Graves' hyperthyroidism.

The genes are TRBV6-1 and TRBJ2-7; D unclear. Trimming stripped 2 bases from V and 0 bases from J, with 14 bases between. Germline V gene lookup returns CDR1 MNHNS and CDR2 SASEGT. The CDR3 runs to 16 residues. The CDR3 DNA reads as TGTGCCAGCAGTGAATCAGGCAGCGATAGCTCCTACGAGCAGTACGTC. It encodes CASSESGSDSSYEQYV.

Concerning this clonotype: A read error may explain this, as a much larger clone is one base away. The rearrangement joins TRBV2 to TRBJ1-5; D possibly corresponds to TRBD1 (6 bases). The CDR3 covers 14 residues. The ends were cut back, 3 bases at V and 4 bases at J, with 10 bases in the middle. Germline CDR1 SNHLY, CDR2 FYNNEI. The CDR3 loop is CASSEAGENQPQHF. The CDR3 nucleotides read TGTGCCAGCAGTGAGGCAGGGGAGAATCAGCCCCAGCATTTT.

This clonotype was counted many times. The chain's CDR3 is CASSRSGGWTEAFF. The CDR3 coding sequence is TGTGCCAGCAGTAGGTCGGGGGGCTGGACTGAAGCTTTCTTT. V is TRBV12-3 or TRBV12-4 and J is TRBJ1-1; TRBD1 might be the D (6 bases). V lost 5 bases, J lost 5 bases, and 15 bases lay in between. The CDR3 sequence is 14 residues long.

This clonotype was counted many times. The CDR3 DNA is TGTGCCAGCAGCGTAGATACAGGCTCCTACAATGAGCAGTTCTTC. Encoded protein: CASSVDTGSYNEQFF. V usage is TRBV9 and J usage is TRBJ2-1; the D gene is possibly TRBD1 (5 bases). The germline gives CDR1 SGDLS, CDR2 YYNGEE. V lost 0 bases to trimming and J lost 0 bases, with 7 bases between them. The CDR3 has 15 amino acids.

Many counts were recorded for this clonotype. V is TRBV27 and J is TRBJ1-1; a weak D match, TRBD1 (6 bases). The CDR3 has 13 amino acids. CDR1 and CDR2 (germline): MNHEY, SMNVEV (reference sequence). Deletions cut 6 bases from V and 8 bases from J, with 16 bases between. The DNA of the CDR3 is TGTGCCAGCAGCTATACAGGGAGAGTCGAAGCTTTCTTT. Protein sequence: CASSYTGRVEAFF.

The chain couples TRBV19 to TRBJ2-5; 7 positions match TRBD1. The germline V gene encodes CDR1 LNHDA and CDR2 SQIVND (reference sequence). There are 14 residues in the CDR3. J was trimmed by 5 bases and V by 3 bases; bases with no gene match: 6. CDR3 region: CASSIQGDGETQYF. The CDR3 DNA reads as TGTGCCAGTAGTATCCAGGGGGACGGCGAGACCCAGTACTTC.

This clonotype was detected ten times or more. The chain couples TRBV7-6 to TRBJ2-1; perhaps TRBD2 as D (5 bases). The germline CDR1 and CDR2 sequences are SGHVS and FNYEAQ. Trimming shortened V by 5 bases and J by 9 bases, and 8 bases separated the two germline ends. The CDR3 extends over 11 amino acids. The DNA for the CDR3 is TGTGCCAGCAGCATCAGCGGTGAGCAGTTCTTC. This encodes CASSISGEQFF.

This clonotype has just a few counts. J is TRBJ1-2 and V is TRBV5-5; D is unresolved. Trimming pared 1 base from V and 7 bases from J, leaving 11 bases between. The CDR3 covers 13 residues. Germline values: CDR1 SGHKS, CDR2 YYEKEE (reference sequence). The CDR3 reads CASSLFDWGGYTF. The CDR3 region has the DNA TGTGCCAGCAGCTTGTTCGACTGGGGTGGCTACACCTTC.

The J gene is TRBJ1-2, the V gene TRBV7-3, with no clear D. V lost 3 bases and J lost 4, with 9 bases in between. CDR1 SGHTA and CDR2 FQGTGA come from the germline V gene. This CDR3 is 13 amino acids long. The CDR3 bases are TGTGCCAGCAGCTTTTATTTTGGCTATGGCTACACCTTC. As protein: CASSFYFGYGYTF.

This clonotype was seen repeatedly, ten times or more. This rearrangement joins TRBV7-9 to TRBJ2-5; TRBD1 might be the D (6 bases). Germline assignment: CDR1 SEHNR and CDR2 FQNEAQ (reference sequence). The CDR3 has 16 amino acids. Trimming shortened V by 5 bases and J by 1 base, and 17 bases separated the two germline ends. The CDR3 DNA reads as TGTGCCAGCAGCCTAGGTGGACAGAGCCTCCAAGAGACCCAGTACTTC. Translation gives CASSLGGQSLQETQYF.

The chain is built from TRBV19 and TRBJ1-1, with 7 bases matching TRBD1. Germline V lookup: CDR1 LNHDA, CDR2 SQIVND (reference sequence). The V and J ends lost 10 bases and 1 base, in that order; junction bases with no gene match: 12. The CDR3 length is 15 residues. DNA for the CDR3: TGTGCCATCAGGACCCCGGGACAGCCGAACACTGAAGCTTTCTTT. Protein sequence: CAIRTPGQPNTEAFF.

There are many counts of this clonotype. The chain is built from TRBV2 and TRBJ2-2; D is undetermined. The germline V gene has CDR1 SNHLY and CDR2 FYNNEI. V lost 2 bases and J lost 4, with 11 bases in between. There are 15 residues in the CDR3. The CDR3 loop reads CASSETWVATGELFF. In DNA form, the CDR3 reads TGTGCCAGCAGTGAAACCTGGGTGGCCACCGGGGAGCTGTTTTTT. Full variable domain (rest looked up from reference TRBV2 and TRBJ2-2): EPEVTQTPSHQVTQMGQEVILRCVPISNHLYFYWYRQILGQKVEFLVSFYNNEISEKSEIFDDQFSVERPDGSNFTLKIRSTKLEDSAMYFCASSETWVATGELFFGEGSRLTVL.

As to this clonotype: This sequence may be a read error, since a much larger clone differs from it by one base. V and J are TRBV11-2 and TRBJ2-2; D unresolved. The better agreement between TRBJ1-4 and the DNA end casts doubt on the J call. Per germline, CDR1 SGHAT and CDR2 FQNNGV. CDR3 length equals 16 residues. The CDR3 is CASSSREANLAEKLFF. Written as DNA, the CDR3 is TGTGCCAGCAGCTCCCGAGAGGCTAACCTGGCTGAAAAACTGTTTTTT.

CDR3: CATATGFTEAFF. For the CDR3, the DNA is TGTGCCACCGCGACAGGGTTCACTGAAGCTTTCTTT. The chain links TRBV19 to TRBJ1-1; TRBD1 aligns across 7 bases. The J segment lost 4 bases and the V segment lost 10 bases, leaving 6 bases of the junction unmatched. The CDR3 runs to 12 residues. CDR1 and CDR2 from the germline V gene are LNHDA and SQIVND (reference sequence).

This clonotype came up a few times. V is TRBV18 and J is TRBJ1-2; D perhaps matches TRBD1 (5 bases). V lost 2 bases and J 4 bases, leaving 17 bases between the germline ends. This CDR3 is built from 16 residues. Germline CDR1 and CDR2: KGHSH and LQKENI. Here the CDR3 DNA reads TGTGCCAGCTCACCAAAAAGCGGGCAGGGCCTCTATGGCTACACCTTC. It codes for CASSPKSGQGLYGYTF. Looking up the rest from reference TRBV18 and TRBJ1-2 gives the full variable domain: NAGVMQNPRHLVRRRGQEARLRCSPMKGHSHVYWYRQLPEEGLKFMVYLQKENIIDESGMPKERFSAEFPKEGPSILRIQQVVRGDSAAYFCASSPKSGQGLYGYTFGSGTRLTVV.

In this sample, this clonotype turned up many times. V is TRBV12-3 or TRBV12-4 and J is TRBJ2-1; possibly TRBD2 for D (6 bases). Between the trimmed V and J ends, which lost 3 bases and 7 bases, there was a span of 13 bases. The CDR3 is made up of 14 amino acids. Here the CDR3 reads CASSLTRGKNEQFF. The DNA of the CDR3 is TGTGCCAGCAGTTTGACTAGGGGAAAGAATGAGCAGTTCTTC.

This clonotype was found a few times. The chain's CDR3 is CASSPQELTEAFF. CDR3 nucleotide sequence: TGCGCCAGCAGCCCTCAGGAGCTAACTGAAGCTTTCTTT. The genes are TRBV5-1 and TRBJ1-1; D remains ambiguous. This CDR3 contains 13 residues. Trimming removed 4 bases from V and 5 bases from J, with 12 bases in between. Per germline, CDR1 SGHRS and CDR2 YFSETQ.

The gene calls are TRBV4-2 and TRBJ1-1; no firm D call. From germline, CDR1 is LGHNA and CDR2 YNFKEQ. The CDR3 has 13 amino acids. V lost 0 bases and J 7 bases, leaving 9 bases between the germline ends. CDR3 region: CASSQDGRIEAFF. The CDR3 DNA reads TGTGCCAGCAGCCAAGATGGGAGAATTGAAGCTTTCTTT.

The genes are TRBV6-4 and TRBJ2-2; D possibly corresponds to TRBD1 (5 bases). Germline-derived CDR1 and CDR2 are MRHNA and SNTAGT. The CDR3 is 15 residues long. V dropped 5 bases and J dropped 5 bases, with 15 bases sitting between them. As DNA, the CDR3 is TGTGCCAGCAGTCCCGGACACCTTGGAACCGGGGAGCTGTTTTTT. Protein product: CASSPGHLGTGELFF.

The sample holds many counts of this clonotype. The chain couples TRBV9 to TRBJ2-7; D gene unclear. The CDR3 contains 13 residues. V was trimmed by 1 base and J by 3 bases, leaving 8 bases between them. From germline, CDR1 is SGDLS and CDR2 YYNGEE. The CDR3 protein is CASSVFAGYEQYF. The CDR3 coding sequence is TGTGCCAGCAGCGTATTCGCAGGCTACGAGCAGTACTTC.

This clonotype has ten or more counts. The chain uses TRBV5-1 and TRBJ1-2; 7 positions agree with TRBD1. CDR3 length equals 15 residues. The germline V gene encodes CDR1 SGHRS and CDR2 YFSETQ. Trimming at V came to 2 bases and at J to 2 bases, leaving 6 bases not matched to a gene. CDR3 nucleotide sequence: TGCGCCAGCAGCTTATCGCGGGACAGAAACTATGGCTACACCTTC. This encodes CASSLSRDRNYGYTF.

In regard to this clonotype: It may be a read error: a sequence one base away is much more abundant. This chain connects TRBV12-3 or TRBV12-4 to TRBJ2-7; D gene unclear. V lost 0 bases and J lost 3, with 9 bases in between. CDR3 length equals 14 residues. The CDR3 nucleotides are TGTGCCAGCAGTTTAGCGGTGACCCACTACGAGCAGTACGTC. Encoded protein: CASSLAVTHYEQYV.

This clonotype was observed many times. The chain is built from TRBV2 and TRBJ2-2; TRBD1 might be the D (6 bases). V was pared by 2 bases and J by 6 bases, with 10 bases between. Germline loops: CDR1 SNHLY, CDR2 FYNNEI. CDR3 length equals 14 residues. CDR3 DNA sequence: TGTGCCAGCAGTGAACTACAGGGAGCCGGGGAGCTGTTTTTT. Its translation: CASSELQGAGELFF.